These 15 T cell receptor beta chains share one sample of origin, sequenced in a study of cytomegalovirus exposure and HLA in healthy donors. PCR involved 60 Vbeta and 13 Jbeta primers. Sequenced by immunoSEQ multiplex PCR; TCRdb stores in-frame clones only, minus some. This listing includes around 140,000 clones. Sequenced input: PBMCs. The receptors originated from a woman aged 40 to 50 in good health and CMV-seronegative.

The genes are TRBV7-3 and TRBJ2-2; maybe TRBD1 (5 bases). CDR1 is SGHTA and CDR2 is FQGTGA in the germline V gene. Trimming shortened V by 1 base and J by 5 bases, and 14 bases separated the two germline ends. This CDR3 has 16 residues. As DNA, the CDR3 is TGTGCCAGCAGCTTAAAAGGGGTTCCGTGGACCGGGGAGCTGTTTTTT. Its translation is CASSLKGVPWTGELFF.

The chain has TRBV7-6 and TRBJ2-2; the D is unclear. CDR1 and CDR2 from the germline V gene are SGHVS and FNYEAQ. This CDR3 region has 16 residues. V shed 1 base and J shed 1 base, with 10 bases lying between them. The CDR3, as DNA: TGTGCCAGCAGCTTAGAAGGCCAGCGGAACACCGGGGAGCTGTTTTTT. It is translated as CASSLEGQRNTGELFF.

This chain uses TRBV6-1 with TRBJ1-2; tentative D call: TRBD1 (6 bases). CDR3 length: 15 amino acids. V lost 1 base and J 8 bases, leaving 17 bases between the germline ends. CDR1 and CDR2 from the germline V gene are MNHNS and SASEGT. The CDR3 bases are TGTGCCAGCAGTGAAGTGGGAGGGGGAGGTGGGGGCTACACCTTC. This translates into CASSEVGGGGGGYTF.

The V gene is TRBV6-1, the J gene TRBJ1-6; 9 bases are shared with TRBD1. CDR1 is MNHNS, CDR2 SASEGT, per germline. Unmatched junction bases numbered 6, after V lost 8 bases and J lost 7 bases. The CDR3 totals 14 residues. CDR3 coding DNA: TGTGCCAGCGTTTCGGGGACAGGGAATTCACCCCTCCACTTT. It yields the protein CASVSGTGNSPLHF.

This chain joins TRBV9 and TRBJ2-5, with D perhaps matching TRBD2 (5 bases). The CDR3 runs 14 residues. Trimming stripped 3 bases from V and 5 bases from J, with 14 bases between. Per germline, CDR1 SGDLS and CDR2 YYNGEE. CDR3 in amino acids: CASSGAAPGETQYF. The CDR3 DNA follows: TGTGCCAGCAGCGGAGCAGCCCCGGGGGAGACCCAGTACTTC.

The chain uses TRBV11-1 and TRBJ2-2; possibly TRBD2 for D (6 bases). The V and J ends lost 5 bases and 5 bases respectively, with 15 bases between them. Germline V gives CDR1 SGHAT, CDR2 FQDESV (reference sequence). This CDR3 has 15 amino acids. The CDR3 bases are TGTGCCAGCAGCCAGTCGGGACTGACTACCGGGGAGCTGTTTTTT. Amino acid sequence: CASSQSGLTTGELFF.

As concerns this clone: A junction end diverges from the germline sequence, so it may reflect a read error. This chain uses TRBV6-1 with TRBJ1-6; 7 nucleotides agree with TRBD1. Germline V gives CDR1 MNHNS, CDR2 SASEGT. This CDR3 contains 15 residues. This chain's CDR3 is CASIENGDRNSPPHF. The CDR3 DNA follows: TGTGCCAGCATCGAGAACGGGGACAGAAATTCACCCCCCCACTTT.

V gene TRBV5-6 combines with J gene TRBJ2-7; maybe TRBD2 (5 bases). The CDR3 extends over 14 amino acids. V was pared by 1 base and J by 1 base, with 9 bases between. Germline lookup yields CDR1 SGHDT and CDR2 YYEEEE. The CDR3 region is CASSLTGKSYEQYV. CDR3 nucleotides: TGTGCCAGCAGCTTGACCGGGAAATCCTACGAGCAGTACGTC.

The chain is built from TRBV7-2 and TRBJ2-3; D gene ambiguous. In germline, CDR1 is SGHTA, CDR2 FQGNSA. V lost 1 base and J lost 4, with 3 bases in between. The CDR3 consists of 12 residues. CDR3 DNA: TGTGCCAGCAGCTTAGGAGCAGATACGCAGTATTTT. This gives the protein CASSLGADTQYF.

The chain has TRBV7-3 and TRBJ2-1; no reliable D call. In germline, CDR1 is SGHTA, CDR2 FQGTGA. The V and J ends lost 1 base and 9 bases respectively, with 13 bases between them. The CDR3 is 14 residues long. The CDR3 sequence is CASSLKPATGEQFF. The CDR3 DNA reads TGTGCCAGCAGCTTAAAACCAGCGACCGGTGAGCAGTTCTTC.

In DNA, the CDR3 is TGTGCCAGCAGCGTAGGGGCTAGCGGGGGCCTTACGTACGAGCAGTACTTC. This gives the protein CASSVGASGGLTYEQYF. The rearrangement links TRBV9 to TRBJ2-7, with TRBD2 matching 10 bases. The V gene's germline CDR1 is SGDLS and CDR2 YYNGEE. V was pared by 0 bases and J by 4 bases, with 10 bases of the junction left unmatched. The CDR3 loop spans 17 amino acids.

V gene TRBV28 combines with J gene TRBJ1-5; no reliable D call. The CDR3 has 11 residues. CDR1 is MDHEN and CDR2 is SYDVKM in the germline V gene. The V end was cut by 7 bases, the J end by 3 bases, with 4 bases between. CDR3 coding DNA: TGTGCCAGCACCTCCAATCAGCCCCAGCATTTT. As protein: CASTSNQPQHF.

This chain uses TRBV29-1 with TRBJ2-6; no definite D call. Per germline, CDR1 SQVTM and CDR2 ANQGSEA. V lost 6 bases to trimming and J lost 3 bases, with 18 bases between them. CDR3 size: 16 residues. CDR3 in DNA: TGCAGCGTCCGCACCACACTGGGCTTTGGGGCCAACGTCCTGACTTTC. This gives the protein CSVRTTLGFGANVLTF.

The chain has TRBV4-2 and TRBJ1-6; TRBD1 agrees at 7 bases. V lost 1 base to trimming and J lost 6 bases; unmatched junction nucleotides: 3. Germline CDR1 is LGHNA and CDR2 is YNFKEQ. CDR3 length: 15 amino acids. DNA of the CDR3: TGTGCCAGCAGCCAAGCAGACAGGGCTAATTCACCCCTCCACTTT. The encoded protein is CASSQADRANSPLHF.

The J gene is TRBJ2-2, the V gene TRBV5-5, with a weak D call TRBD2 (5 bases). V lost 5 bases, J lost 8 bases, and 13 bases lay in between. Germline CDR1 SGHKS, CDR2 YYEKEE (reference sequence). The length of the CDR3 is 13 residues. This CDR3 is CASSIREAGELFF. CDR3 bases: TGTGCCAGCAGTATCCGGGAAGCGGGGGAGCTGTTTTTT.